The 23 T cell receptor beta chains listed next were all sequenced from one sample in a study of PD-L1 blockade in urothelial cancer. TCRdb's table, derived via immunoSEQ multiplex PCR, lists solely in-frame clones and lacks some. Found here are under 30,000 clones, approximately 88% of them singletons; the top ten hold 9.6%. The sample in question was PBMCs, obtained around atezolizumab (anti-PD-L1) treatment. Receptors originate from a man in his sixties or seventies with urothelial cancer.

The chain joins TRBV30 to TRBJ2-1; maybe TRBD1 (7 bases). In germline, CDR1 is GTSNPN, CDR2 SVGIG (reference sequence). The V end was cut by 7 bases, the J end by 14 bases, with 15 bases between. This CDR3 is built from 10 residues. The CDR3 loop reads CAFRGTEEFF. The CDR3 DNA follows: TGTGCCTTTCGGGGGACAGAGGAGTTCTTC. Drawing the rest from reference TRBV30 and TRBJ2-1, the complete variable domain is SQTIHQWPATLVQPVGSPLSLECTVEGTSNPNLYWYRQAAGRGLQLLFYSVGIGQISSEVPQNLSASRPQDRQFILSSKKLLLSDSGFYLCAFRGTEEFFGPGTRLTVL.

The V and J genes are TRBV13 and TRBJ1-2; TRBD1 matches 7 bases. With 1 base clipped from V and 4 bases from J, the junction kept 3 bases outside the gene matches. The CDR3 runs 14 residues. Germline CDR1 reads PRHDT; CDR2 reads FYEKMQ (reference sequence). In nucleotides, the CDR3 is TGTGCCAGCAGCTTAGACAGGGGAGGCTATGGCTACACCTTC. Protein: CASSLDRGGYGYTF.

V and J are TRBV5-1 and TRBJ1-1; 12 bases agree with TRBD1. V shed 4 bases, J shed 6 bases, and the junction held 4 bases outside the gene matches. The CDR3 is 14 residues long. CDR1 SGHRS and CDR2 YFSETQ come from the germline V gene. CDR3 residues: CASSMGQGASEAFF. CDR3 DNA: TGCGCCAGCAGCATGGGACAGGGGGCCTCTGAAGCTTTCTTT.

The chain couples TRBV4-2 to TRBJ2-1, with D possibly being TRBD1 (7 bases). CDR3 size: 16 residues. CDR1 and CDR2 from the germline V gene are LGHNA and YNFKEQ. The ends were cut back, 1 base at V and 4 bases at J, with 14 bases in the middle. The CDR3 nucleotides read TGTGCCAGCAGCCAAGCGTGGAGGGGGCCTTACAATGAGCAGTTCTTC. The encoded protein is CASSQAWRGPYNEQFF.

The chain has TRBV7-3 and TRBJ2-1; 7 positions match TRBD2. The CDR3 is 16 residues long. Germline trimming cut 5 bases from V and 1 base from J; bases unmatched to any gene: 8. Germline V gives CDR1 SGHTA, CDR2 FQGTGA. CDR3 sequence reads: CASSRVGEGSYNEQFF. The CDR3 DNA is TGTGCCAGCAGCCGAGTGGGGGAGGGTTCCTACAATGAGCAGTTCTTC.

This sequence joins TRBV5-1 and TRBJ2-3; D may be TRBD2 (6 bases). The CDR3 is 13 residues long. V dropped 2 bases and J dropped 5 bases, with 9 bases sitting between them. From germline, CDR1 is SGHRS and CDR2 YFSETQ. CDR3: CASSFDSGDTQYF. DNA for the CDR3: TGCGCCAGCAGCTTTGATAGCGGAGATACGCAGTATTTT.

J is TRBJ2-7 and V is TRBV27, with D perhaps TRBD2 (5 bases). This CDR3 is 16 amino acids long. CDR1 is MNHEY, CDR2 SMNVEV, per germline (reference sequence). The V end lost 2 bases, the J end lost 3 bases, and 17 bases lay between the germline ends. CDR3 sequence: CASSLRTNGGYYEQYF. Here the CDR3 DNA reads TGTGCCAGCAGTTTACGTACAAACGGAGGCTACTACGAGCAGTACTTC.

The CDR3 DNA reads TGTGCCAGCAGCTTAGGCAGGAACACTGAAGCTTTCTTT. Residues: CASSLGRNTEAFF. The chain links TRBV7-2 to TRBJ1-1; D gene unclear. The length of the CDR3 is 13 residues. The germline CDR1 and CDR2 sequences are SGHTA and FQGNSA. V lost 1 base to trimming and J lost 1 base, with 4 bases between them.

CDR3: CASSLTVGGDEQYF. CDR3 nucleotides: TGTGCCAGCAGTTTAACGGTTGGAGGAGACGAGCAGTACTTC. V gene TRBV28 combines with J gene TRBJ2-7; D perhaps matches TRBD2 (5 bases). The germline gives CDR1 MDHEN, CDR2 SYDVKM. This CDR3 has 14 residues. The germline V and J ends were trimmed by 2 bases and 5 bases, with 13 bases remaining between them.

The chain recombines TRBV11-2 with TRBJ2-3, with D perhaps matching TRBD2 (6 bases). CDR1 and CDR2 (germline): SGHAT, FQNNGV. The CDR3 runs 15 residues. With 4 bases removed from V and 6 bases from J, the gap between germline ends came to 17 bases. The chain's CDR3 is CASSSRGGLGDTQYF. The CDR3 DNA is TGTGCCAGCAGCTCCCGAGGAGGGTTGGGTGATACGCAGTATTTT.

This clone was picked up one time. The DNA of the CDR3 is TGTGCCAGCAGCTTGGACAGGGCCATATACGAGCAGTACTTC. As protein: CASSLDRAIYEQYF. V and J are TRBV5-5 and TRBJ2-7; D possibly corresponds to TRBD1 (6 bases). Trimming removed 0 bases from V and 4 bases from J, with 11 bases in between. The CDR3 extends over 14 amino acids. CDR1 is SGHKS, CDR2 YYEKEE, per germline (reference sequence).

As concerns this clone: Other DNA sequences in this sample translate to the same CDR3. The chain is built from TRBV6-5 and TRBJ2-1; D is ambiguous. The V gene lost 6 bases and the J gene lost 4 bases, with 7 bases spanning the gap. The V gene's germline CDR1 is MNHEY and CDR2 SVGAGI. This CDR3 contains 12 residues. This CDR3 is CASRPTYNEQFF. CDR3 nucleotides: TGTGCCAGCAGGCCGACTTACAATGAGCAGTTCTTC.

The rearrangement uses TRBV5-1 and TRBJ2-3, with 7 bases fitting TRBD2. This CDR3 region has 15 residues. Trimming at V came to 5 bases and at J to 3 bases, leaving 9 bases not matched to a gene. Germline assignment: CDR1 SGHRS and CDR2 YFSETQ. The CDR3 region has the DNA TGCGCCAGCAGTACGACTAGCCCCGAAACAGATACGCAGTATTTT. Amino acid sequence: CASSTTSPETDTQYF.

The rearrangement links TRBV11-1 to TRBJ2-1; 9 nucleotides agree with TRBD2. J was trimmed by 0 bases and V by 5 bases; bases with no gene match: 8. Per germline, CDR1 SGHAT and CDR2 FQDESV (reference sequence). The CDR3 length is 17 residues. This chain's CDR3 is CASSAPSGAVSYNEQFF. As DNA, the CDR3 is TGTGCCAGCAGCGCGCCTAGCGGGGCGGTCTCCTACAATGAGCAGTTCTTC.

The CDR3 reads CASRAARGEKLFF. CDR3 DNA sequence: TGTGCCAGCCGGGCAGCAAGGGGTGAAAAACTGTTTTTT. The chain couples TRBV7-9 to TRBJ1-4; maybe TRBD1 (5 bases). Trimming shortened V by 8 bases and J by 7 bases, and 14 bases separated the two germline ends. This CDR3 has 13 amino acids. Germline V lookup: CDR1 SEHNR, CDR2 FQNEAQ (reference sequence). The full variable domain, completed using reference TRBV7-9 and TRBJ1-4, is DTGVSQNPRHKITKRGQNVTFRCDPISEHNRLYWYRQTLGQGPEFLTYFQNEAQLEKSRLLSDRFSAERPKGSFSTLEIQRTEQGDSAMYLCASRAARGEKLFFGSGTQLSVL.

This clone appeared once. The chain carries TRBV5-4 and TRBJ2-3, with TRBD1 matching over 9 bases. In germline, CDR1 is SGHNT, CDR2 YYREEE (reference sequence). With V trimmed by 4 bases and J by 2 bases, 8 bases remained unmatched. CDR3 length: 16 residues. The chain's CDR3 is CASSLMTGGPTDTQYF. CDR3 nucleotides: TGTGCCAGCAGCCTTATGACAGGGGGTCCCACAGATACGCAGTATTTT. Based on the CDR3 plus reference TRBV5-4 and TRBJ2-3, the full variable domain is ETGVTQSPTHLIKTRGQQVTLRCSSQSGHNTVSWYQQALGQGPQFIFQYYREEENGRGNFPPRFSGLQFPNYSSELNVNALELDDSALYLCASSLMTGGPTDTQYFGPGTRLTVL.

The chain couples TRBV18 to TRBJ2-7; D uncertain. CDR1 is KGHSH, CDR2 LQKENI, per germline. The V gene lost 3 bases and the J gene lost 0 bases, with 6 bases spanning the gap. The CDR3 has 13 residues. CDR3 DNA: TGTGCCAGCTCACCGTCTAGCTCCTACGAGCAGTACTTC. This encodes CASSPSSSYEQYF. The variable domain in full, completed from reference TRBV18 and TRBJ2-7, reads NAGVMQNPRHLVRRRGQEARLRCSPMKGHSHVYWYRQLPEEGLKFMVYLQKENIIDESGMPKERFSAEFPKEGPSILRIQQVVRGDSAAYFCASSPSSSYEQYFGPGTRLTVT.

The gene calls are TRBV5-4 and TRBJ2-2; D unresolved. The CDR3 is made up of 13 amino acids. Trimming removed 1 base from V and 7 bases from J, with 8 bases in between. Germline-derived CDR1 and CDR2 are SGHNT and YYREEE (reference sequence). The CDR3 reads CASSLNDFGELFF. Written as DNA, the CDR3 is TGTGCCAGCAGCTTGAACGACTTCGGGGAGCTGTTTTTT. The variable domain in full, completed from reference TRBV5-4 and TRBJ2-2, reads ETGVTQSPTHLIKTRGQQVTLRCSSQSGHNTVSWYQQALGQGPQFIFQYYREEENGRGNFPPRFSGLQFPNYSSELNVNALELDDSALYLCASSLNDFGELFFGEGSRLTVL.

The chain has TRBV5-1 and TRBJ2-3; 8 bases are shared with TRBD2. The CDR3 length is 15 residues. Germline V gene data show CDR1 as SGHRS and CDR2 as YFSETQ. With V trimmed by 0 bases and J by 4 bases, 4 bases remained unmatched. CDR3 nucleotides: TGCGCCAGCAGCTTGGGGACGGGGGGGGCAGATACGCAGTATTTT. This gives the protein CASSLGTGGADTQYF.

This clone was counted a single time. V and J are TRBV18 and TRBJ2-2, with 7 bases that match TRBD2. This CDR3 comprises 16 residues. The germline CDR1 and CDR2 sequences are KGHSH and LQKENI. The trim removed 0 bases at V and 2 bases at J, leaving 3 bases unmatched. For the CDR3, the DNA is TGTGCCAGCTCACCACCGGGACTAAGAAACACCGGGGAGCTGTTTTTT. It codes for CASSPPGLRNTGELFF.

V is TRBV5-4 and J is TRBJ2-1; TRBD2 matches at 13 bases. The germline V gene encodes CDR1 SGHNT and CDR2 YYREEE (reference sequence). V lost 4 bases to trimming and J lost 6 bases; unmatched junction nucleotides: 4. The CDR3 loop spans 15 amino acids. The CDR3 DNA follows: TGTGCCAGCAGCGGAACTAGCGGGAGGGCCAATGAGCAGTTCTTC. Its protein product is CASSGTSGRANEQFF.

V and J are TRBV5-4 and TRBJ2-5; 11 nucleotides align to TRBD2. Germline V gives CDR1 SGHNT, CDR2 YYREEE (reference sequence). This CDR3 is 16 amino acids long. The V gene end was trimmed by 1 base and the J gene end by 1 base; junction bases not matched to a gene: 3. CDR3 residues: CASSLSSGRAQETQYF. The CDR3 region has the DNA TGTGCCAGCAGCTTGAGTAGCGGGAGGGCCCAAGAGACCCAGTACTTC.

The V and J genes are TRBV5-8 and TRBJ2-3, with TRBD1 matching over 9 bases. V lost 6 bases and J lost 5; bases outside the gene matches: 10. The CDR3 consists of 15 residues. Germline assignment: CDR1 SGHTS and CDR2 YDEGEE. CDR3 in amino acids: CASNMYRGQGDTQYF. Here the CDR3 DNA reads TGTGCCAGCAACATGTACAGGGGGCAGGGAGATACGCAGTATTTT. Variable domain in full (rest from reference TRBV5-8 and TRBJ2-3): EAGVTQSPTHLIKTRGQQATLRCSPISGHTSVYWYQQALGLGLQFLLWYDEGEERNRGNFPPRFSGRQFPNYSSELNVNALELEDSALYLCASNMYRGQGDTQYFGPGTRLTVL.